This T cell receptor (beta chain) derives from a study of blood T cell repertoires in COVID-19. Study in general: In each case, the material was cDNA or gDNA derived from T cells, B-cell-depleted T cells, or PBMCs.

This CDR3 comprises 13 residues. The germline gives CDR1 LNHDA, CDR2 SQIVND (reference sequence). As concerns this clone: An end of the junction does not agree with germline; a read error may underlie this. The sample holds other DNA sequences that translate to the same CDR3.

Original processing notes: Reference gene primer amplification in the assay estimated nucleated cell counts. Assay used: immunoSEQ multiplex PCR; TCRdb lists only in-frame clones, some missing. V, J and clone size are those of that table, while D and trimming were read from the DNA. The sample consists of around 290,000 clones, over 75% of them appearing once. This chain joins TRBV19 and TRBJ1-1, with D possibly being TRBD1 (6 bases). Sequencing was performed on peripheral blood. This clonotype originated in a woman aged 45-65 years who had recovered from COVID-19. CDR3 DNA: TGTGCCAGCAGTACGACAGGGAACACTGAAGCTTTCTTT. Translating it yields CASSTTGNTEAFF.